This T cell receptor beta chain was found in a study of T cell repertoires in cytomegalovirus infection. Study-wide background: An indication of both CMV infection and matching HLA type came from public TCR beta signatures.

Notes on the study in general: Identification of carriers of CMV plus the relevant HLA was performed using cumulative public TCR beta family frequency. There were HLA-C-restricted CMV-specific TCR beta clonotypes dominating the ex vivo response.

MiXCR was run by TCRdb on the reads, yielding one entry per CDR3 protein. The table shows more than 500,000 distinct CDR3 sequences, with more than 15% occurring only once. Looked up from germline, CDR1 is SGHVS and CDR2 is FNYEAQ. CDR3 length: 15 amino acids. With respect to this clonotype: Its antigen remains unknown. This could be a read error, since a much larger clone is one nucleotide away.

Sequenced material: CD8+ T cells from PBMCs. The genes are TRBV7-6 and TRBJ2-7, with 11 bases fitting TRBD2. The receptor's source is a human donor in good health (CMV status not recorded). Some clones in this sample may be carry-over from other donors' samples. The CDR3 loop reads CVSSFTSGSSYEQYF. The CDR3 region has the DNA TGTGTCAGCAGCTTCACTAGCGGGAGTAGCTACGAGCAGTACTTC.